This T cell receptor beta chain was documented in a study of early T cells in non-severe SARS-CoV-2 infection. This CDR3 has 15 residues. The germline V gene has CDR1 LNHDA and CDR2 SQIVND (reference sequence). Trimming took 3 bases from V and 6 from J, leaving 15 bases between them. Separate cDNA molecules each had unique molecular identifiers attached to them. TCRdb ran MiXCR on the 5' RACE reads and lists one entry per CDR3 protein. The top ten hold 5.5% to 7% of the sample, which has tens of thousands of distinct CDR3 sequences, over 9.5% seen once. This clonotype appeared many times. The rearrangement joins TRBV19 to TRBJ1-5, with D possibly matching TRBD1 (5 bases). The TCR comes from an adult who was a healthcare worker with PCR-confirmed SARS-CoV-2 infection or an uninfected control (not recorded which). The sample comprised whole blood. The CDR3 protein is CASSIKGREGQPQHF. DNA of the CDR3: TGTGCCAGTAGTATCAAGGGCAGGGAGGGTCAGCCCCAGCATTTT.